This T cell receptor beta chain was profiled in a study of chemoradiotherapy in HPV16-positive cancers. Profiled with immunoSEQ multiplex PCR; TCRdb holds only in-frame clones, not every one. Seen here are about 53,000 clones, around nine tenths observed once, and the top ten hold less than 3.5%. The CDR3 spans 14 residues. Germline CDR1 reads GTSNPN; CDR2 reads SVGIG (reference sequence). Trimming removed 1 base from V and 4 bases from J; junction bases left unmatched: 4. The genes are TRBV30 and TRBJ2-3, with 8 nucleotides matching TRBD2. The TCR sequence derives from a human donor with HPV-associated anogenital cancer. The sample consisted of blood, taken from a patient who underwent chemoradiotherapy. This CDR3 is CAWSAGGPSDTQYF. In DNA form, the CDR3 reads TGTGCCTGGAGTGCGGGAGGGCCGTCAGATACGCAGTATTTT.